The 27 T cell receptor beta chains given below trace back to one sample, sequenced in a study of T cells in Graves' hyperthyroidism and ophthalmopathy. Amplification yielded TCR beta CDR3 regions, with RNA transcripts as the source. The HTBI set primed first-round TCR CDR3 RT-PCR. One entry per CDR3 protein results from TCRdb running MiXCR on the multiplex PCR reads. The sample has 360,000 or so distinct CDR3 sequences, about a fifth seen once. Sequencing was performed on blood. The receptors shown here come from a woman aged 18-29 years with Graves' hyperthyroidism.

The CDR3 loop reads CASSGFGQGAYEQYF. The CDR3 nucleotides are TGTGCCAGCAGTGGATTTGGGCAGGGGGCTTACGAGCAGTACTTC. The chain combines TRBV27 with TRBJ2-7; TRBD1 matches at 8 bases. V was pared by 5 bases and J by 4 bases, with 10 bases of the junction left unmatched. The CDR3 has 15 amino acids. Germline values: CDR1 MNHEY, CDR2 SMNVEV (reference sequence).

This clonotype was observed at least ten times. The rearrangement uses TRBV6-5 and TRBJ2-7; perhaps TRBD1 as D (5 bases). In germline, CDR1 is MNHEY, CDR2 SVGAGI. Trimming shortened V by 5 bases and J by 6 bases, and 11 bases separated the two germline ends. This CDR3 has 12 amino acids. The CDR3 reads CASSHRNREQYF. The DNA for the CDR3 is TGTGCCAGCAGTCACAGGAATCGCGAGCAGTACTTC.

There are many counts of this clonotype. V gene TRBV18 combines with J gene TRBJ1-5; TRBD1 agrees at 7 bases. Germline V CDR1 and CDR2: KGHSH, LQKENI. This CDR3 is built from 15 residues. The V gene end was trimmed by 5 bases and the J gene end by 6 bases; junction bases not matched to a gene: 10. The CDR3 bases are TGTGCCAGCTCAGACGACAGGGATGGGCGTCAGCCCCAGCATTTT. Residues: CASSDDRDGRQPQHF.

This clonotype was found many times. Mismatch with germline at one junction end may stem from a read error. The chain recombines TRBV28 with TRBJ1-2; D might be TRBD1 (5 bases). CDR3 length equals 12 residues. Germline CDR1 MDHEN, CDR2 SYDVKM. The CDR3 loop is CASGGTSYGYIF. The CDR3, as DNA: TGTGCCAGCGGAGGGACGTCCTATGGCTACATCTTC.

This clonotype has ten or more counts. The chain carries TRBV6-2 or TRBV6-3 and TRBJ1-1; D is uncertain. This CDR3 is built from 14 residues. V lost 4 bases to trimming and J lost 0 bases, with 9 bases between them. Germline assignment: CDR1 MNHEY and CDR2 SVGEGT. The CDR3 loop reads CASSSRHLNTEAFF. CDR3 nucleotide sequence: TGTGCCAGCAGTTCGAGACACCTGAACACTGAAGCTTTCTTT.

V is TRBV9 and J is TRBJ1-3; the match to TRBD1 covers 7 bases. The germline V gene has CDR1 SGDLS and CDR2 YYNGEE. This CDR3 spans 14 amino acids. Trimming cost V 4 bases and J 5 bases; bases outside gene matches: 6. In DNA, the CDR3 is TGTGCCAGCAGCCGACAGGGATATCGAAACACCATATATTTT. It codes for CASSRQGYRNTIYF.

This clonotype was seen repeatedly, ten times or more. DNA of the CDR3: TGCAGTGCCCTCTGGGGCAACACCAATCAGCCCCAGCATTTT. Translating it yields CSALWGNTNQPQHF. The chain combines TRBV20-1 with TRBJ1-5; a possible D gene is TRBD1 (5 bases). Trimming left V 6 bases short and J 3 bases short, with 15 bases between. CDR1 and CDR2 from the germline V gene are DFQATT and SNEGSKA (reference sequence). The CDR3 contains 14 residues.

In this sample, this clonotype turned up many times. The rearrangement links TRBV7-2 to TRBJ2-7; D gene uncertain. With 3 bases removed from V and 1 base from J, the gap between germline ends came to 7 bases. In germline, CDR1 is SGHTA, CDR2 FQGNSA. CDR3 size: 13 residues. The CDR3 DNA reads TGTGCCAGCAGCTTCCTTCTTTCCTACGAGCAGTACTTC. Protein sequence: CASSFLLSYEQYF.

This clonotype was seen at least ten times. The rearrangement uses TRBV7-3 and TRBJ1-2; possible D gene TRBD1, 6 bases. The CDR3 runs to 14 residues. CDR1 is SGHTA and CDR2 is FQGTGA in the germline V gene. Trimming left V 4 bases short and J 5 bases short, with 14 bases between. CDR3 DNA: TGTGCCAGCAGCTCCTACAGGGTGCAGTATGGCTACACCTTC. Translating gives CASSSYRVQYGYTF.

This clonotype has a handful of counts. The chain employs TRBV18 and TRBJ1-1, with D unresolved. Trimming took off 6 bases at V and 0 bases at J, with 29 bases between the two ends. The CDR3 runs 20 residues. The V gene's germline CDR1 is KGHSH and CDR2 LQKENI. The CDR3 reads CASSPPDGLNYALLNTEAFF. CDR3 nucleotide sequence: TGTGCCAGCTCGCCCCCGGACGGTCTAAATTATGCCCTGCTGAACACTGAAGCTTTCTTT.

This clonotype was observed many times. In nucleotides, the CDR3 is TGCGCCAGCAGCCAAGTTCCCCCCAGGGACCCCCGCTACGAGCAGTACTTC. Translating it yields CASSQVPPRDPRYEQYF. The chain uses TRBV4-1 and TRBJ2-7, with D perhaps being TRBD1 or TRBD2 (5 bases each). Germline CDR1 reads MGHRA; CDR2 reads YSYEKL. This CDR3 has 17 amino acids. V lost 1 base and J 3 bases, leaving 19 bases between the germline ends.

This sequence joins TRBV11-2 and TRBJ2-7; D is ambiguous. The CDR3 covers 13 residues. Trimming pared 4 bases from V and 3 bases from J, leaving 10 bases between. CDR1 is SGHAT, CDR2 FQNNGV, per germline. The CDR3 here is CASSSGPLYEQYF. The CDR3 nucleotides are TGTGCCAGCAGCTCCGGTCCTCTCTACGAGCAGTACTTC. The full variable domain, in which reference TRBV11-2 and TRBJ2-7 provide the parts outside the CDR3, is EAGVAQSPRYKIIEKRQSVAFWCNPISGHATLYWYQQILGQGPKLLIQFQNNGVVDDSQLPKDRFSAERLKGVDSTLKIQPAKLEDSAVYLCASSSGPLYEQYFGPGTRLTVT.

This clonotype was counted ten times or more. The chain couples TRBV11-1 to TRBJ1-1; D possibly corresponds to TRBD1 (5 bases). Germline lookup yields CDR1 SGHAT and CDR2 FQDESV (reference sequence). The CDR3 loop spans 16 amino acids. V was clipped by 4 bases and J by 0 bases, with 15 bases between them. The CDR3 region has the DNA TGTGCCAGCAGCTCAATTTCAGGGCGGATGAACACTGAAGCTTTCTTT. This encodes CASSSISGRMNTEAFF.

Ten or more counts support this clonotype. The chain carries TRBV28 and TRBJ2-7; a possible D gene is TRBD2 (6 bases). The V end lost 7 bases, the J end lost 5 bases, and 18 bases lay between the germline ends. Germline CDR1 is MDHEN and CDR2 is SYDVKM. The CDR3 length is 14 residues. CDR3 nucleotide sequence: TGTGCCAGCACCAATCCTTCCCCGGGGGACGAGCAGTACTTC. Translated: CASTNPSPGDEQYF.

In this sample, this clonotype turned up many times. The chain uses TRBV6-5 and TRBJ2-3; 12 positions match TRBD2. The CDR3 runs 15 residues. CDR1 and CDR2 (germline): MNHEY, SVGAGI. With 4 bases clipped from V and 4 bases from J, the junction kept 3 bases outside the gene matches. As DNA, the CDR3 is TGTGCCAGCAGTTCTAGCGGGGGGGGCGCAGATACGCAGTATTTT. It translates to CASSSSGGGADTQYF.

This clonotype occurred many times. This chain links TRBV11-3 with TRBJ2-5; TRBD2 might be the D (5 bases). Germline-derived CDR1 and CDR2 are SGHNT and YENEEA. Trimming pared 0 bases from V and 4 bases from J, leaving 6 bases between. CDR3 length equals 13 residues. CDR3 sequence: CASSLEGGETQYF. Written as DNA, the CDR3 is TGTGCCAGCAGCTTAGAAGGAGGAGAGACCCAGTACTTC. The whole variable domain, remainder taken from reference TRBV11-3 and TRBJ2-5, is EAGVVQSPRYKIIEKKQPVAFWCNPISGHNTLYWYLQNLGQGPELLIRYENEEAVDDSQLPKDRFSAERLKGVDSTLKIQPAELGDSAVYLCASSLEGGETQYFGPGTRLLVL.

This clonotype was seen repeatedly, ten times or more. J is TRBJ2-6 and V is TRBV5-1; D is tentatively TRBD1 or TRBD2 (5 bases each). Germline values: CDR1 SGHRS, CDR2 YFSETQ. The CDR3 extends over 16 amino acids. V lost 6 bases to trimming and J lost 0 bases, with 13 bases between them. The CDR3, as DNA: TGCGCCAGCAATCCAGGGACCCACTCTGGGGCCAACGTCCTGACTTTC. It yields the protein CASNPGTHSGANVLTF. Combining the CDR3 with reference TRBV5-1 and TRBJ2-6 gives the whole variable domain KAGVTQTPRYLIKTRGQQVTLSCSPISGHRSVSWYQQTPGQGLQFLFEYFSETQRNKGNFPGRFSGRQFSNSRSEMNVSTLELGDSALYLCASNPGTHSGANVLTFGAGSRLTVL.

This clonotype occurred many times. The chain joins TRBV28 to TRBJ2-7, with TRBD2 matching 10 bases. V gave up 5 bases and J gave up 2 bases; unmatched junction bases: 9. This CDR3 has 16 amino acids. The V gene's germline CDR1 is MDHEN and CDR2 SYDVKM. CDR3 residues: CASSLLGSGGTYEQYF. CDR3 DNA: TGTGCCAGCAGTCTCCTTGGTAGCGGGGGGACCTACGAGCAGTACTTC. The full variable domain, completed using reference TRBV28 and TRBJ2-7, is DVKVTQSSRYLVKRTGEKVFLECVQDMDHENMFWYRQDPGLGLRLIYFSYDVKMKEKGDIPEGYSVSREKKERFSLILESASTNQTSMYLCASSLLGSGGTYEQYFGPGTRLTVT.

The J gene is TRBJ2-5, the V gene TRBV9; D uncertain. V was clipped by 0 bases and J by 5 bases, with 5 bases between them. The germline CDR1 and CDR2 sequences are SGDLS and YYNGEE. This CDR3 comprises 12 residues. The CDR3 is CASSVDGETQYF. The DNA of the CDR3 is TGTGCCAGCAGCGTAGATGGGGAGACCCAGTACTTC.

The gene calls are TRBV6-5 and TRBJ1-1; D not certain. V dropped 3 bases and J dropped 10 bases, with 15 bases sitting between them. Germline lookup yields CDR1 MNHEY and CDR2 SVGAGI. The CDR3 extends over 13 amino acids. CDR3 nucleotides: TGTGCCAGCAGTTATTATCCTAAGGAGCCAGCTTTCTTT. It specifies CASSYYPKEPAFF.

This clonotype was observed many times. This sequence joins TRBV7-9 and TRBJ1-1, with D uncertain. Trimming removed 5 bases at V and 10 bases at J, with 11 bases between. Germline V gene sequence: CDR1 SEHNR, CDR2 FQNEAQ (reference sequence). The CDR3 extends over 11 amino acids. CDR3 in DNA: TGTGCCAGCAGCCTCGGTAGGGCAGCTTTCTTT. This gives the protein CASSLGRAAFF.

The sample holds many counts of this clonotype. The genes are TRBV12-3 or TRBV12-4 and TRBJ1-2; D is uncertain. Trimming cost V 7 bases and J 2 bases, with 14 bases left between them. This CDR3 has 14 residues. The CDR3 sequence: CASTPEEGNYGYTF. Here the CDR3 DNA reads TGTGCCAGCACGCCGGAAGAAGGAAACTATGGCTACACCTTC.

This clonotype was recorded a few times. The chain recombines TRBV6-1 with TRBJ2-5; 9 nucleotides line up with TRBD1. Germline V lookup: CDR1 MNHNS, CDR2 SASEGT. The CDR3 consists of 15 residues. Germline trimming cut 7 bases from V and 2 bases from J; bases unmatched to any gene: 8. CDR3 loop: CASKERGTGQETQYF. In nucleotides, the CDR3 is TGTGCCAGCAAGGAAAGAGGGACAGGGCAAGAGACCCAGTACTTC.

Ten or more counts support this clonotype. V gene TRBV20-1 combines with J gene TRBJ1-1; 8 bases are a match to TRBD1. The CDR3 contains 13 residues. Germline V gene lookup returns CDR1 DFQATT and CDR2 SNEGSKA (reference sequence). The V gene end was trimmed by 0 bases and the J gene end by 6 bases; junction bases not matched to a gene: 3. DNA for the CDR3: TGCAGTGCTAGAGAGGACAGGGCCGCTGAAGCTTTCTTT. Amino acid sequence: CSAREDRAAEAFF.

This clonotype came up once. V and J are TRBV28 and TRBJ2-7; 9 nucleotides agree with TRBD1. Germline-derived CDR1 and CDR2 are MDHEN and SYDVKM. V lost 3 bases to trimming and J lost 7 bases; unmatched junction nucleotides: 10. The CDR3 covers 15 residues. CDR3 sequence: CASSFEGTGKLEQYV. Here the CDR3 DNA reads TGTGCCAGCAGTTTTGAAGGGACAGGGAAATTGGAGCAGTACGTC.

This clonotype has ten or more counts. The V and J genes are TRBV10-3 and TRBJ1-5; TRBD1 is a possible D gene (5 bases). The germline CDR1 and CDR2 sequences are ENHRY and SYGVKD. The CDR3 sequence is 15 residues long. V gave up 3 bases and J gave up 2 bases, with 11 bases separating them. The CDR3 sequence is CAISDGGVGNQPQHF. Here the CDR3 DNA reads TGTGCCATCAGTGATGGGGGGGTCGGCAATCAGCCCCAGCATTTT.

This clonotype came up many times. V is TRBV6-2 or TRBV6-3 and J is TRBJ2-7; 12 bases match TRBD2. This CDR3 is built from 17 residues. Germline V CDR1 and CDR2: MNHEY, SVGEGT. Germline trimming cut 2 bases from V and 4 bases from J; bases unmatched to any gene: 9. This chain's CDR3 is CASSYQRTSGDLYEQYF. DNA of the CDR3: TGTGCCAGCAGTTACCAACGGACTAGCGGGGATCTATACGAGCAGTACTTC.